Listed below are T cell receptor beta chains from one sample, sequenced in a study of blood T cell repertoires in COVID-19. Profiling relied on immunoSEQ multiplex PCR, and the TCRdb table lists in-frame clones only, not all of them. The table has about 210,000 clones, approximately 85% seen once. The source material was peripheral blood. The receptors here all came from a woman aged 70-85 years with COVID-19, enrolled during active disease. The CDR3 runs from the conserved cysteine through the conserved F or W. Each record gives: J gene, D gene, clone size, V gene, CDR3 protein, CDR3 DNA. A D gene is named only where the DNA matches it firmly. A row's size may be missing; if present it is once, few, many or a size class.

J gene: TRBJ1-2; D gene: TRBD1; clone size: NA; V gene: TRBV5-1; CDR3 protein: CASYPGQGDWGYTF; CDR3 DNA: TGCGCCAGCTATCCGGGACAGGGCGATTGGGGCTACACCTTC
J gene: TRBJ1-1; D gene: NA; clone size: NA; V gene: TRBV5-1; CDR3 protein: CASSLAGDVGMNTEAFF; CDR3 DNA: TGCGCCAGCAGCTTGGCAGGGGACGTCGGAATGAACACTGAAGCTTTCTTT
J gene: TRBJ1-2; D gene: NA; clone size: once; V gene: TRBV7-2; CDR3 protein: CASSLARSPDIGYTF; CDR3 DNA: TGTGCCAGCAGCTTAGCGCGAAGCCCTGATATTGGCTACACCTTC
J gene: TRBJ1-2; D gene: NA; clone size: NA; V gene: TRBV6-2/TRBV6-3; CDR3 protein: CASSYGRVSGYTF; CDR3 DNA: TGTGCCAGCAGTTATGGTCGGGTCTCTGGCTACACCTTC
J gene: TRBJ2-7; D gene: TRBD2; clone size: few; V gene: TRBV10-3; CDR3 protein: CAIRTITSGNSYEQYF; CDR3 DNA: TGTGCCATCAGAACTATTACTAGCGGAAACTCCTACGAGCAGTACTTC
J gene: TRBJ1-3; D gene: NA; clone size: NA; V gene: TRBV19; CDR3 protein: CASSILGVASGNTIYF; CDR3 DNA: TGTGCCAGTAGTATACTAGGGGTTGCCTCGGGAAACACCATATATTTT
J gene: TRBJ1-1; D gene: NA; clone size: NA; V gene: TRBV6-2/TRBV6-3; CDR3 protein: CASSYGGGNTEAFF; CDR3 DNA: TGTGCCAGCAGTTACGGAGGCGGAAACACTGAAGCTTTCTTT
J gene: TRBJ1-6; D gene: NA; clone size: NA; V gene: TRBV7-9; CDR3 protein: CASSRGESSPLHF; CDR3 DNA: TGTGCCAGCAGCCGGGGGGAGAGTTCACCCCTCCACTTT
J gene: TRBJ2-7; D gene: NA; clone size: NA; V gene: TRBV7-3; CDR3 protein: CASSLGGKPGEQYF; CDR3 DNA: TGTGCCAGCAGCTTAGGCGGAAAGCCGGGGGAGCAGTACTTC
J gene: TRBJ1-2; D gene: NA; clone size: NA; V gene: TRBV5-6; CDR3 protein: CASSRDRTYGYTF; CDR3 DNA: TGTGCCAGCAGCCGCGACAGAACCTATGGCTACACCTTC
J gene: TRBJ2-3; D gene: NA; clone size: few; V gene: TRBV7-3; CDR3 protein: CASSLNIGGDTQYF; CDR3 DNA: TGTGCCAGCAGCTTAAATATAGGAGGAGATACGCAGTATTTT
J gene: TRBJ2-5; D gene: NA; clone size: NA; V gene: TRBV27; CDR3 protein: CASSPLSSRETQYF; CDR3 DNA: TGTGCCAGCAGTCCCCTCTCCTCAAGAGAAACCCAGTACTTC
J gene: TRBJ1-2; D gene: TRBD1; clone size: NA; V gene: TRBV6-5; CDR3 protein: CASSYRQGGIYGYTF; CDR3 DNA: TGTGCCAGCAGTTACAGACAGGGGGGAATCTATGGCTACACCTTC
J gene: TRBJ2-7; D gene: NA; clone size: NA; V gene: TRBV9; CDR3 protein: CASSVTDSLRGEQYF; CDR3 DNA: TGTGCCAGCAGCGTAACTGACTCGCTGAGGGGGGAGCAGTACTTC
J gene: TRBJ1-6; D gene: NA; clone size: NA; V gene: TRBV4-3; CDR3 protein: CASSQGQGSPLHF; CDR3 DNA: TGCGCCAGCAGCCAAGGTCAGGGTTCACCCCTCCACTTT
J gene: TRBJ1-4; D gene: NA; clone size: NA; V gene: TRBV6-5; CDR3 protein: CASSYLRGIGEKLFF; CDR3 DNA: TGTGCCAGCAGTTACTTAAGGGGGATCGGAGAAAAACTGTTTTTT
J gene: TRBJ2-3; D gene: NA; clone size: NA; V gene: TRBV9; CDR3 protein: CASSVNFPPQYF; CDR3 DNA: TGTGCCAGCAGCGTAAATTTTCCTCCGCAGTATTTT
J gene: TRBJ2-1; D gene: TRBD2; clone size: NA; V gene: TRBV7-6; CDR3 protein: CASSGGLAGYNEQFF; CDR3 DNA: TGTGCCAGCAGCGGGGGACTAGCGGGTTACAATGAGCAGTTCTTC
J gene: TRBJ1-2; D gene: NA; clone size: NA; V gene: TRBV19; CDR3 protein: CASSIWSGRGYGYTF; CDR3 DNA: TGTGCCAGTAGTATATGGAGCGGCAGGGGATACGGCTACACCTTC
J gene: TRBJ1-5; D gene: NA; clone size: NA; V gene: TRBV2; CDR3 protein: CASSGFRGDQPQHF; CDR3 DNA: TGTGCCAGCAGTGGGTTCAGGGGAGATCAGCCCCAGCATTTT
J gene: TRBJ2-1; D gene: TRBD2; clone size: NA; V gene: TRBV24-1; CDR3 protein: CATSDRGLAGVSEQFF; CDR3 DNA: TGTGCCACCAGTGACCGGGGACTAGCGGGAGTCAGTGAGCAGTTCTTC
J gene: TRBJ1-2; D gene: NA; clone size: NA; V gene: TRBV7-9; CDR3 protein: CASTFTTGLEGYTF; CDR3 DNA: TGTGCCAGCACTTTCACGACGGGTTTGGAGGGCTACACCTTC
J gene: TRBJ2-3; D gene: NA; clone size: NA; V gene: TRBV24-1; CDR3 protein: CATSDSIKGTAYTDTQYF; CDR3 DNA: TGTGCCACCAGTGACTCAATCAAAGGGACTGCCTACACAGATACGCAGTATTTT
J gene: TRBJ1-3; D gene: NA; clone size: few; V gene: TRBV18; CDR3 protein: CASSPLLGGSLGSGNTIYF; CDR3 DNA: TGTGCCAGCTCACCACTTCTAGGCGGATCCTTGGGTTCAGGAAACACCATATATTTT
J gene: TRBJ2-1; D gene: NA; clone size: NA; V gene: TRBV19; CDR3 protein: CASRDSLGSHNEQFF; CDR3 DNA: TGTGCCAGCCGAGACTCACTAGGGTCCCACAATGAGCAGTTCTTC
J gene: TRBJ1-4; D gene: NA; clone size: NA; V gene: TRBV10-3; CDR3 protein: CAISPATNEKLFF; CDR3 DNA: TGTGCCATCAGCCCGGCAACTAATGAAAAACTGTTTTTT
J gene: TRBJ1-1; D gene: NA; clone size: once; V gene: TRBV6-5; CDR3 protein: CASYRTDLGAAEAFF; CDR3 DNA: TGTGCCAGCTACAGGACAGACCTTGGGGCAGCTGAAGCTTTCTTT
J gene: TRBJ1-1; D gene: NA; clone size: NA; V gene: TRBV6-2/TRBV6-3; CDR3 protein: CASSGQPNTEAFF; CDR3 DNA: TGTGCCAGCAGCGGACAGCCTAACACTGAAGCTTTCTTT
J gene: TRBJ1-1; D gene: TRBD1; clone size: NA; V gene: TRBV28; CDR3 protein: CASSYPNRGTEAFF; CDR3 DNA: TGTGCCAGCAGTTACCCTAACAGGGGCACTGAAGCTTTCTTT
J gene: TRBJ2-2; D gene: TRBD1; clone size: NA; V gene: TRBV2; CDR3 protein: CASSRDRANPGELFF; CDR3 DNA: TGTGCCAGCAGTCGGGACAGGGCTAACCCCGGGGAGCTGTTTTTT
J gene: TRBJ2-4; D gene: TRBD2; clone size: NA; V gene: TRBV29-1; CDR3 protein: CSVEDLGLERAKNIQYF; CDR3 DNA: TGCAGCGTTGAAGATTTAGGACTAGAAAGAGCCAAAAACATTCAGTACTTC
J gene: TRBJ1-6; D gene: NA; clone size: few; V gene: TRBV23-1; CDR3 protein: CASSQRFENSPLHF; CDR3 DNA: TGCGCCAGCAGTCAAAGATTTGAGAATTCACCCCTCCACTTT
J gene: TRBJ2-7; D gene: NA; clone size: NA; V gene: TRBV11-3; CDR3 protein: CASSRQSPAEQYF; CDR3 DNA: TGTGCCAGCAGCCGACAGAGCCCCGCCGAGCAGTACTTC
J gene: TRBJ1-5; D gene: TRBD1; clone size: NA; V gene: TRBV5-1; CDR3 protein: CASSTGVNQPQHF; CDR3 DNA: TGCGCCAGCAGTACAGGGGTCAATCAGCCCCAGCATTTT
J gene: TRBJ1-6; D gene: TRBD1; clone size: NA; V gene: TRBV2; CDR3 protein: CARRRDRDSPLHF; CDR3 DNA: TGTGCCAGGCGGAGGGACAGGGACTCACCCCTCCACTTT
J gene: TRBJ2-3; D gene: NA; clone size: NA; V gene: TRBV18; CDR3 protein: CASSMNGWADTQYF; CDR3 DNA: TGTGCCAGCTCAATGAACGGGTGGGCAGATACGCAGTATTTT
J gene: TRBJ1-1; D gene: NA; clone size: NA; V gene: TRBV11-3; CDR3 protein: CASSSKGGLGTEAFF; CDR3 DNA: TGTGCCAGCAGCTCCAAGGGGGGGCTGGGGACTGAAGCTTTCTTT
J gene: TRBJ1-5; D gene: NA; clone size: few; V gene: TRBV6-2/TRBV6-3; CDR3 protein: CASSYSFTARGNQPQHF; CDR3 DNA: TGTGCCAGCAGTTACTCTTTTACCGCCAGGGGAAATCAGCCCCAGCATTTT
J gene: TRBJ1-5; D gene: NA; clone size: NA; V gene: TRBV6-5; CDR3 protein: CASSPGDNRIQPQHF; CDR3 DNA: TGTGCCAGCAGTCCCGGGGACAATAGGATTCAGCCCCAGCATTTT
J gene: TRBJ2-2; D gene: NA; clone size: NA; V gene: TRBV10-3; CDR3 protein: CAISYATDTGELFF; CDR3 DNA: TGTGCCATCAGTTACGCGACAGACACCGGGGAGCTGTTTTTT
J gene: TRBJ2-2; D gene: NA; clone size: once; V gene: TRBV12-2; CDR3 protein: CASRRTWGYLNTGELFF; CDR3 DNA: TGTGCAAGTCGTCGGACTTGGGGTTATCTGAACACCGGGGAGCTGTTTTTT
J gene: TRBJ2-3; D gene: TRBD2; clone size: NA; V gene: TRBV7-9; CDR3 protein: CASSPGTSGREADTQYF; CDR3 DNA: TGTGCCAGCAGCCCTGGGACTAGCGGGAGGGAGGCAGATACGCAGTATTTT
J gene: TRBJ2-7; D gene: TRBD1; clone size: NA; V gene: TRBV7-2; CDR3 protein: CASRRTGAYEQYF; CDR3 DNA: TGTGCCAGCAGAAGGACAGGGGCCTACGAGCAGTACTTC
J gene: TRBJ1-2; D gene: TRBD1; clone size: NA; V gene: TRBV28; CDR3 protein: CASSLGQGGVDGYTF; CDR3 DNA: TGTGCCAGCAGTTTAGGACAGGGAGGAGTGGATGGCTACACCTTC
J gene: TRBJ1-1; D gene: TRBD1; clone size: once; V gene: TRBV19; CDR3 protein: CASSIATGAIMNTEAFF; CDR3 DNA: TGTGCCAGTAGTATCGCTACAGGGGCGATAATGAACACTGAAGCTTTCTTT
J gene: TRBJ2-7; D gene: TRBD2; clone size: few; V gene: TRBV29-1; CDR3 protein: CSVPRREGSYEQYF; CDR3 DNA: TGCAGCGTTCCCCGCAGGGAGGGCTCCTACGAGCAGTACTTC
J gene: TRBJ1-1; D gene: NA; clone size: NA; V gene: TRBV29-1; CDR3 protein: CSALSSDTEAFF; CDR3 DNA: TGCAGCGCCTTGTCGTCGGACACTGAAGCTTTCTTT
J gene: TRBJ1-1; D gene: NA; clone size: NA; V gene: TRBV10-3; CDR3 protein: CAISEVGAGTEAFF; CDR3 DNA: TGTGCCATCAGTGAAGTAGGGGCAGGCACTGAAGCTTTCTTT
J gene: TRBJ1-6; D gene: NA; clone size: NA; V gene: TRBV6-1; CDR3 protein: CASSERVTYNSPLHF; CDR3 DNA: TGTGCCAGCAGTGAACGGGTTACCTATAATTCACCCCTCCACTTT
J gene: TRBJ1-6; D gene: TRBD1; clone size: NA; V gene: TRBV11-3; CDR3 protein: CASSLDGATGTGYSPLHF; CDR3 DNA: TGTGCCAGCAGCTTAGATGGCGCGACCGGGACAGGTTATTCACCCCTCCACTTT